These T cell receptor beta chains were read from a single sample in a study of CD8 T cells in Susac syndrome. MiXCR was run by TCRdb on the immunoSEQ multiplex PCR reads, yielding one entry per CDR3 protein. Of about 200,000 distinct CDR3 sequences listed, 95% were seen once; the top ten hold roughly 0.1%. The sequencing input was CD4+ T cells from PBMCs. The receptors were sampled from a human donor in good health. Both conserved end residues are part of each CDR3. A D gene is named only where the DNA matches it firmly. Size values are once, few and many counts, or a class for expanded clones, and some rows have none.

D	V	size	J	CDR3	DNA
-	TRBV29-1	-	TRBJ2-1	CSVETETIYTFF	TGCAGCGTTGAAACGGAGACCATTTACACGTTCTTC
TRBD1	TRBV2	-	TRBJ2-5	CASLRDRGTETQYF	TGTGCCAGCCTCCGGGACAGGGGGACGGAGACCCAGTACTTC
TRBD1	TRBV5-4	once	TRBJ2-3	CASSWDRGSTDTQYF	TGTGCCAGCAGCTGGGACAGGGGAAGCACAGATACGCAGTATTTT
-	TRBV7-9	-	TRBJ1-2	CASSASGYLYGYTF	TGTGCCAGCAGCGCGTCGGGGTACCTCTATGGCTACACCTTC
-	TRBV14	-	TRBJ1-1	CASSPAVNTEAFF	TGTGCCAGCAGCCCCGCAGTGAACACTGAAGCTTTCTTT
TRBD2	TRBV29-1	-	TRBJ2-1	CSVEHTLAGVDDEQFF	TGCAGCGTGGAACACACCCTAGCGGGAGTGGATGATGAGCAGTTCTTC
-	TRBV30	-	TRBJ2-1	CAWRKGLVDNEQFF	TGTGCCTGGAGAAAAGGGCTAGTTGACAATGAGCAGTTCTTC
TRBD1	TRBV27	-	TRBJ1-1	CASRQPGQGKGTEAFF	TGTGCCAGCAGACAACCGGGACAGGGGAAGGGCACTGAAGCTTTCTTT
-	TRBV25-1	once	TRBJ1-6	CASSEYRSPLHF	TGTGCCAGCAGTGAATATCGGTCACCCCTCCACTTT
TRBD2	TRBV7-3	-	TRBJ2-1	CASSPGRVSYNEQFF	TGTGCCAGCAGCCCCGGGAGGGTATCCTACAATGAGCAGTTCTTC
-	TRBV11-2	-	TRBJ2-3	CASSPVSGTQYF	TGTGCCAGCAGCCCGGTATCGGGTACGCAGTATTTT
TRBD1	TRBV29-1	-	TRBJ1-2	CSFKGQPNYGYTF	TGCAGCTTCAAGGGACAGCCTAACTATGGCTACACCTTC
TRBD2	TRBV28	-	TRBJ2-3	CASRTSGVAADTQYF	TGTGCCAGCAGGACTAGCGGGGTGGCGGCAGATACGCAGTATTTT
-	TRBV27	-	TRBJ1-2	CASSLRVGYGYTF	TGTGCCAGCAGTTTGAGGGTGGGCTATGGCTACACCTTC
-	TRBV15	-	TRBJ2-7	CATSRDKPYEQYF	TGTGCCACCAGCAGAGATAAACCTTACGAGCAGTACTTC
TRBD2	TRBV29-1	-	TRBJ2-1	CSGSGGGYNEQFF	TGCAGCGGGAGCGGGGGGGGATACAATGAGCAGTTCTTC
TRBD2	TRBV7-9	-	TRBJ2-5	CASSLARTSGSRQETQYF	TGTGCCAGCAGCTTAGCCAGGACTAGCGGGAGTCGTCAAGAGACCCAGTACTTC
TRBD1	TRBV3-1	-	TRBJ1-1	CASSQGTGRTEAFF	TGTGCCAGCAGCCAAGGGACAGGGAGGACTGAAGCTTTCTTT
-	TRBV30	-	TRBJ2-1	CAWVAGTVYNEQFF	TGTGCCTGGGTCGCGGGAACCGTGTACAATGAGCAGTTCTTC
TRBD2	TRBV27	-	TRBJ2-3	CASSFEREFTDTQYF	TGTGCCAGCAGTTTCGAGCGGGAGTTTACAGATACGCAGTATTTT
TRBD1	TRBV27	-	TRBJ2-2	CASSLRGQGITGELFF	TGTGCCAGCAGTTTAAGGGGACAGGGGATCACCGGGGAGCTGTTTTTT
TRBD1	TRBV9	once	TRBJ2-1	CASSPTGGRYEQFF	TGTGCCAGCAGCCCCACAGGGGGTAGATATGAGCAGTTCTTC
TRBD2	TRBV20-1	-	TRBJ2-3	CSASSGLAGVADTQYF	TGCAGTGCTAGTTCGGGACTAGCGGGAGTGGCAGATACGCAGTATTTT
-	TRBV20-1	-	TRBJ2-5	CSAPSPGRETQYF	TGCAGTGCCCCAAGCCCAGGGAGGGAGACCCAGTACTTC
-	TRBV29-1	-	TRBJ2-3	CSVEDTGGATDTQYF	TGCAGCGTTGAAGATACCGGTGGTGCCACAGATACGCAGTATTTT
TRBD2	TRBV9	-	TRBJ2-1	CASSVGGLAADNEQFF	TGTGCCAGCAGCGTAGGGGGACTAGCGGCTGACAATGAGCAGTTCTTC
-	TRBV20-1	-	TRBJ2-6	CSAYPNRPGANVLTF	TGCAGTGCTTACCCGAATCGACCTGGGGCCAACGTCCTGACTTTC
TRBD1	TRBV3-1	-	TRBJ1-1	CASSLRDRYGEAFF	TGTGCCAGCAGCCTCAGGGACAGGTATGGTGAAGCTTTCTTT
-	TRBV3-1	-	TRBJ2-1	CASKGGRSSYNEQFF	TGTGCCAGCAAGGGGGGGAGGAGCTCCTACAATGAGCAGTTCTTC
-	TRBV9	-	TRBJ1-6	CASSVDQGTDSPLHF	TGTGCCAGCAGCGTAGATCAGGGGACGGATTCACCCCTCCACTTT
-	TRBV29-1	-	TRBJ2-1	CSVEDLRDQSFF	TGCAGCGTTGAAGATCTACGGGACCAGTCGTTCTTC
-	TRBV29-1	-	TRBJ1-6	CSVVQTPGSPLHF	TGCAGCGTTGTACAGACACCTGGTTCACCCCTCCACTTT
TRBD1	TRBV7-7	-	TRBJ2-3	CASSLRPGTGGKTDTQYF	TGTGCTAGCAGCTTACGCCCTGGGACAGGGGGCAAAACAGATACGCAGTATTTT
-	TRBV20-1	-	TRBJ2-1	CSASGHEQFF	TGCAGTGCTAGCGGCCATGAGCAGTTCTTC
-	TRBV2	-	TRBJ2-1	CASSEAVGGYNEQFF	TGTGCCAGCAGTGAAGCGGTGGGGGGCTACAATGAGCAGTTCTTC
-	TRBV3-1	-	TRBJ1-6	CASSQRGNSPLHF	TGTGCCAGCAGCCAAAGGGGTAATTCACCCCTCCACTTT
-	TRBV3-1	-	TRBJ2-3	CASSPRGLTDTQYF	TGTGCCAGCAGCCCACGGGGGCTCACAGATACGCAGTATTTT
-	TRBV11-2	few	TRBJ2-5	CASSSVETQYF	TGTGCCAGCAGCTCCGTGGAGACCCAGTACTTC
TRBD2	TRBV12-3/TRBV12-4	-	TRBJ2-3	CASRVAGDTDTQYF	TGTGCCAGCAGGGTAGCGGGGGATACAGATACGCAGTATTTT
TRBD1	TRBV29-1	-	TRBJ1-2	CSIQGPGYTF	TGCAGCATACAGGGGCCTGGCTACACCTTC